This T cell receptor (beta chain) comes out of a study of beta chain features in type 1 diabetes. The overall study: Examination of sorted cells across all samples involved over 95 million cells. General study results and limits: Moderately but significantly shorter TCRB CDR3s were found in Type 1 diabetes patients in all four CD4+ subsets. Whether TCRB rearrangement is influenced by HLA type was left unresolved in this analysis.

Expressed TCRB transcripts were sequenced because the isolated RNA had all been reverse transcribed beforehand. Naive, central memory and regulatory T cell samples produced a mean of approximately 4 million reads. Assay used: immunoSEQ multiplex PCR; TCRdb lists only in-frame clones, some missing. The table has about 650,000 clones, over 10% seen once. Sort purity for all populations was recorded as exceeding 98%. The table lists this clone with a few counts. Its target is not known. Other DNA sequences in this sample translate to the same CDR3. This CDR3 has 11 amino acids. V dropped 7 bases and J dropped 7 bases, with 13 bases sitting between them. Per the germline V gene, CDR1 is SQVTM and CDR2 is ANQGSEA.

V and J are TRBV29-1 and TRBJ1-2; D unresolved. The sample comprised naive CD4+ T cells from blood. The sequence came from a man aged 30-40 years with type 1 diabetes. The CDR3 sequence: CSAGGGFGYTF. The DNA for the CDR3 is TGCAGCGCGGGCGGAGGTTTTGGCTACACCTTC.